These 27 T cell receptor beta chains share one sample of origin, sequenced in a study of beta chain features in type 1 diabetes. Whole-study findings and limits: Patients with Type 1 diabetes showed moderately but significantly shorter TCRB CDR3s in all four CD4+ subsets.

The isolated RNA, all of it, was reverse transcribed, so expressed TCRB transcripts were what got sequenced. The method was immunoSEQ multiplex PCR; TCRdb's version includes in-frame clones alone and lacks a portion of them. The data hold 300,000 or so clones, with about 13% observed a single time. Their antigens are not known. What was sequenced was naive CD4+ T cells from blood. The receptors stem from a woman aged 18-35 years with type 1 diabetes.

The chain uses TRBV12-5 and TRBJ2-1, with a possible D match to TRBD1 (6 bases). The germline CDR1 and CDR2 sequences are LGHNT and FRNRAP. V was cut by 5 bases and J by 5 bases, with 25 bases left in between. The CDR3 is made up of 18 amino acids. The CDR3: CASGPRNRELWGHNEQFF. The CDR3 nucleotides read TGTGCTAGTGGTCCCCGAAACAGGGAATTGTGGGGACACAATGAGCAGTTCTTC.

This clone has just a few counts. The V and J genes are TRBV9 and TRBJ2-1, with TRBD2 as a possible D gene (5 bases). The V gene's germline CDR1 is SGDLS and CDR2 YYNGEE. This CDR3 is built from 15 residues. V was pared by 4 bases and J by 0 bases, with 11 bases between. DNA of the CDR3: TGTGCCAGCAGCCCTAACCGGGACTCCTACAATGAGCAGTTCTTC. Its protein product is CASSPNRDSYNEQFF.

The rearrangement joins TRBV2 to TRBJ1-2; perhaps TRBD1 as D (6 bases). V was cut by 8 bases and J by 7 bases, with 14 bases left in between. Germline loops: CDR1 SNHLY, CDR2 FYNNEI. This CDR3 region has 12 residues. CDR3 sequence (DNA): TGTGCCAGCGGTTTGGGGGCGGCTGGCTACACCTTC. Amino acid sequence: CASGLGAAGYTF.

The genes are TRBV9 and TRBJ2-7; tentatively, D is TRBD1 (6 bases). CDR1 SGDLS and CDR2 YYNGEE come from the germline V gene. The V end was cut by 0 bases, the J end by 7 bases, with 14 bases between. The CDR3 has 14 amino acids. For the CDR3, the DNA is TGTGCCAGCAGCGTAGGAACAGGGAGTAGGGAGCAGTACTTC. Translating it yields CASSVGTGSREQYF.

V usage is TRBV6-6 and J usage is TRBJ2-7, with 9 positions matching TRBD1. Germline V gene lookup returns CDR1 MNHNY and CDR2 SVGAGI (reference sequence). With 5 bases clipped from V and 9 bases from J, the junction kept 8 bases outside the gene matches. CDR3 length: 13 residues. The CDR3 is CASSQQGQGGQYV. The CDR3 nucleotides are TGTGCCAGCAGTCAACAGGGACAGGGCGGGCAGTACGTC.

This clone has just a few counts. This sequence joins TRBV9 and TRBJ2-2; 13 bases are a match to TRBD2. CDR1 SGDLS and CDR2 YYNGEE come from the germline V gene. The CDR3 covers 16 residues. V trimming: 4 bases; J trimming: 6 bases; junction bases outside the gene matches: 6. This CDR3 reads CASSTGLAGWSGELFF. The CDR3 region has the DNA TGTGCCAGCAGCACGGGACTAGCGGGATGGTCCGGGGAGCTGTTTTTT. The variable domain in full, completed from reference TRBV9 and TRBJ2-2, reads DSGVTQTPKHLITATGQRVTLRCSPRSGDLSVYWYQQSLDQGLQFLIQYYNGEERAKGNILERFSAQQFPDLHSELNLSSLELGDSALYFCASSTGLAGWSGELFFGEGSRLTVL.

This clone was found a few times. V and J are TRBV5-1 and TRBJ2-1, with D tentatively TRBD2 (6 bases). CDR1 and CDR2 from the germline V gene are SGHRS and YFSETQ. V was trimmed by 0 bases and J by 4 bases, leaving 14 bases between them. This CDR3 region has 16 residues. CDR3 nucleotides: TGCGCCAGCAGCTTGGGTACGGGAGCGGGTTACAATGAGCAGTTCTTC. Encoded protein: CASSLGTGAGYNEQFF. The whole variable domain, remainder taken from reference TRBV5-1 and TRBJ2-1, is KAGVTQTPRYLIKTRGQQVTLSCSPISGHRSVSWYQQTPGQGLQFLFEYFSETQRNKGNFPGRFSGRQFSNSRSEMNVSTLELGDSALYLCASSLGTGAGYNEQFFGPGTRLTVL.

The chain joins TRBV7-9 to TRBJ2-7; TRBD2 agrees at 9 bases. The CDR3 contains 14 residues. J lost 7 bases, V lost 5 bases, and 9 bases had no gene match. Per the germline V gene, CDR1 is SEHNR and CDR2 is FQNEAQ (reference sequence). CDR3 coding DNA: TGTGCCAGCAGCGAGGGGACTAGCCCTTGGGAGCAGTACTTC. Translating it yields CASSEGTSPWEQYF. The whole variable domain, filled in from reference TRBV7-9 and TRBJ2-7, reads DTGVSQNPRHKITKRGQNVTFRCDPISEHNRLYWYRQTLGQGPEFLTYFQNEAQLEKSRLLSDRFSAERPKGSFSTLEIQRTEQGDSAMYLCASSEGTSPWEQYFGPGTRLTVT.

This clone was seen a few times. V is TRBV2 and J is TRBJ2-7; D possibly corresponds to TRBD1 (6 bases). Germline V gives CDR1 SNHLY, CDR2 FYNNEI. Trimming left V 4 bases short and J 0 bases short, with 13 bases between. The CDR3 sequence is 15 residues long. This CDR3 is CASSATGMSSYEQYV. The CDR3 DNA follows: TGTGCCAGCAGTGCCACAGGGATGAGCTCCTACGAGCAGTACGTC.

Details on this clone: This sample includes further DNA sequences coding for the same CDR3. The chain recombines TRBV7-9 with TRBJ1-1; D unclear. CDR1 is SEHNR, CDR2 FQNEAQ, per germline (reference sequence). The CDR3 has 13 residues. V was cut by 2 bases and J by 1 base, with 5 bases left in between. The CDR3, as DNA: TGTGCCAGCAGCTTAACAGAGAACACTGAAGCTTTCTTT. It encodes CASSLTENTEAFF.

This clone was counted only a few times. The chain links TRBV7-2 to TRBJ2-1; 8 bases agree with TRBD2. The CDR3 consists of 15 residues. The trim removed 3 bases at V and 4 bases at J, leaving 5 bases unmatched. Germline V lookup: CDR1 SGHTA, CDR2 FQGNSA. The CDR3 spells CASSLALAGYNEQFF. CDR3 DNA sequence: TGTGCCAGCAGCTTGGCGTTAGCGGGATACAATGAGCAGTTCTTC.

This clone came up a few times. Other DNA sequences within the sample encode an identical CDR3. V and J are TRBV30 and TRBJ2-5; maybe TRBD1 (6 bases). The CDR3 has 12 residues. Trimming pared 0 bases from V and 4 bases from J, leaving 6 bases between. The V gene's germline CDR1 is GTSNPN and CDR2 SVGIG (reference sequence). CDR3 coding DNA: TGTGCCTGGAGTGTACAGGGAGAGACCCAGTACTTC. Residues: CAWSVQGETQYF.

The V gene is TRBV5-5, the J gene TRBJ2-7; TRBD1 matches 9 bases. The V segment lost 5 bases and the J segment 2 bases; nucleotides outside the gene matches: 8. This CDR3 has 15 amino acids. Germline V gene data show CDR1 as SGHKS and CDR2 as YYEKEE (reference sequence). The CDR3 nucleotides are TGTGCCAGCAGGCCCGGGACAGGGCGTCCCTACGAGCAGTACGTC. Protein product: CASRPGTGRPYEQYV.

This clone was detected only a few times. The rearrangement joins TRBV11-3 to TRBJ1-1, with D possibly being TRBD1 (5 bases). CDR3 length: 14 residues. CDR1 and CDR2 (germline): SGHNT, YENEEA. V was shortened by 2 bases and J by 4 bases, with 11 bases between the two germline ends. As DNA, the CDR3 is TGTGCCAGCAGCTTAAGTGGAAGGGGCACTGAAGCTTTCTTT. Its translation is CASSLSGRGTEAFF.

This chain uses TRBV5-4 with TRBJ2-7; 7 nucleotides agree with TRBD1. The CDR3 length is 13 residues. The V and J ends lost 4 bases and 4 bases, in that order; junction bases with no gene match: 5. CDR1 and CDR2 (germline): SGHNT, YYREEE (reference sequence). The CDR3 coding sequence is TGTGCCAGCAGCACAGGGACAGCGTACGAGCAGTACTTC. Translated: CASSTGTAYEQYF.

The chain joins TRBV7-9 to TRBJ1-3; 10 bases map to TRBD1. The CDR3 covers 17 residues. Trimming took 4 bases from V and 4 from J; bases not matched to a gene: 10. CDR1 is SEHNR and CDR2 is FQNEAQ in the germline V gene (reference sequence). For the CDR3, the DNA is TGTGCCAGCAGCTCCCTTCGGGACAGGGGTTACGGAAACACCATATATTTT. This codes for CASSSLRDRGYGNTIYF.

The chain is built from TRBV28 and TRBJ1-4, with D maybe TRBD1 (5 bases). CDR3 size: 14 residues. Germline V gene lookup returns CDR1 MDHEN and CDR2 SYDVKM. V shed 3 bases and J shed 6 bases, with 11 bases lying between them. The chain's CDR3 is CASSFGGADEKLFF. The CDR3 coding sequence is TGTGCCAGCAGTTTTGGAGGGGCCGATGAAAAACTGTTTTTT.

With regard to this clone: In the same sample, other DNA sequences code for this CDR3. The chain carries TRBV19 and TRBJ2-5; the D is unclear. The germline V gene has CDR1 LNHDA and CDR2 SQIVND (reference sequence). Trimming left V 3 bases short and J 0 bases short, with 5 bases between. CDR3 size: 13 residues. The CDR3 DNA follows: TGTGCCAGTAGTATCCAGTACCAAGAGACCCAGTACTTC. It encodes CASSIQYQETQYF.

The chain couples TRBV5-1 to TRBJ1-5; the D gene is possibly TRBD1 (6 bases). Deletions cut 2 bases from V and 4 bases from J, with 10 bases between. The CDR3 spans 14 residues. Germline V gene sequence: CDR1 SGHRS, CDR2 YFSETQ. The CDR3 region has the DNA TGCGCCAGCAGCTTCGGGACACCTAATCAGCCCCAGCATTTT. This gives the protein CASSFGTPNQPQHF. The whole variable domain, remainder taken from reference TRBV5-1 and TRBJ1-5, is KAGVTQTPRYLIKTRGQQVTLSCSPISGHRSVSWYQQTPGQGLQFLFEYFSETQRNKGNFPGRFSGRQFSNSRSEMNVSTLELGDSALYLCASSFGTPNQPQHFGDGTRLSIL.

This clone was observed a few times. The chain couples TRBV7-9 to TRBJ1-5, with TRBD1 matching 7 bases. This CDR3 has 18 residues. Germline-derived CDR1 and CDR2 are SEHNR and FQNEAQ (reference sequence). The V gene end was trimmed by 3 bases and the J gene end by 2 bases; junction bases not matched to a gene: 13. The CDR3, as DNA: TGTGCCAGCAGCTTCGATGTTGGCCTGACAGGGCGCAATCAGCCCCAGCATTTT. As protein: CASSFDVGLTGRNQPQHF.

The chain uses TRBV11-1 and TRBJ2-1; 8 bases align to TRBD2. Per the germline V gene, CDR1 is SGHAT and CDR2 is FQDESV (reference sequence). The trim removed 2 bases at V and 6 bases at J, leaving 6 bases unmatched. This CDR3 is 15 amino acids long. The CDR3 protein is CASSLTGGRVNEQFF. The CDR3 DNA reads TGTGCCAGCAGCTTAACGGGGGGGAGGGTCAATGAGCAGTTCTTC.

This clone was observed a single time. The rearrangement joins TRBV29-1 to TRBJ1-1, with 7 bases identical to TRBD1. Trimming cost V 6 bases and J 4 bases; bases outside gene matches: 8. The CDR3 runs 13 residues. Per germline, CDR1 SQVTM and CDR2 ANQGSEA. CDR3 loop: CSVIRQGGTEAFF. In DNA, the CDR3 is TGCAGCGTAATACGACAGGGCGGCACTGAAGCTTTCTTT.

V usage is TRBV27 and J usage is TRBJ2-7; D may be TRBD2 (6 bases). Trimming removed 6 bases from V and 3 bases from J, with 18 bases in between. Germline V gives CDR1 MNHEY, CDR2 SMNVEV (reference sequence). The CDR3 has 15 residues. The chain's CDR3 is CASRASGGFVYEQYF. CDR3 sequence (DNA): TGTGCCAGCAGAGCTTCCGGGGGTTTTGTCTACGAGCAGTACTTC.

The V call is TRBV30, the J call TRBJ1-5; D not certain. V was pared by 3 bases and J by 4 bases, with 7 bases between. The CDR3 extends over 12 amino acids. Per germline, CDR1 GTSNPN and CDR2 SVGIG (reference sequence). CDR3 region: CAWSGVNQPQHF. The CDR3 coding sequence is TGTGCCTGGAGCGGAGTGAATCAGCCCCAGCATTTT.

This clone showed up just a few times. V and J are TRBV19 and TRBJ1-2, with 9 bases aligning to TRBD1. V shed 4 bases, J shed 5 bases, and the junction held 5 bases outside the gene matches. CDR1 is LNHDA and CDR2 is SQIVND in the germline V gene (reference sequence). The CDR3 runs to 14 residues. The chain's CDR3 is CASSNPGQGYGYTF. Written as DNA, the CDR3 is TGTGCCAGTAGTAACCCGGGACAGGGATATGGCTACACCTTC.

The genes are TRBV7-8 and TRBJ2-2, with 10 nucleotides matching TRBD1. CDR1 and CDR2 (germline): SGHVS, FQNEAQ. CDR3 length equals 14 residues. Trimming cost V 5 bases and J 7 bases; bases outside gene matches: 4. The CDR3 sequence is CASSQTGGHGELFF. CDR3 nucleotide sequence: TGTGCCAGCAGCCAGACAGGGGGCCACGGGGAGCTGTTTTTT. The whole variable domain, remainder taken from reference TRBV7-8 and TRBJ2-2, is GAGVSQSPRYKVAKRGQDVALRCDPISGHVSLFWYQQALGQGPEFLTYFQNEAQLDKSGLPSDRFFAERPEGSVSTLKIQRTQQEDSAVYLCASSQTGGHGELFFGEGSRLTVL.

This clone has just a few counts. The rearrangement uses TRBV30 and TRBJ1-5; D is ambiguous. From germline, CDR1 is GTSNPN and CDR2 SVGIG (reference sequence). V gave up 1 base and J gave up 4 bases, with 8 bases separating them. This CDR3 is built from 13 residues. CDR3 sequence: CAWSARDNQPQHF. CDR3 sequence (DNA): TGTGCCTGGAGTGCCCGGGATAATCAGCCCCAGCATTTT.